This T cell receptor (beta chain) was captured in a study of blood T cell repertoires in COVID-19. Study context: Some COVID-19 samples were acute and others convalescent; all came from the United States, Italy and Spain. T cells, B-cell-depleted T cells, or PBMCs supplied cDNA or gDNA.

The V gene end was trimmed by 5 bases and the J gene end by 4 bases; junction bases not matched to a gene: 16. Germline values: CDR1 GTSNPN, CDR2 SVGIG (reference sequence). This CDR3 spans 18 amino acids. As handled by the study authors: Amplified reference gene primers provided the basis for estimating nucleated cell counts. Here immunoSEQ multiplex PCR was the method, and the copy in TCRdb shows in-frame clones only, minus some. That table supplies the V and J calls and clone size; D and trimming were determined from the DNA. Seen here are 95,000 to 110,000 clones, about 91% observed once, and the top ten hold under 7%.

The sample taken for sequencing was peripheral blood. The V and J genes are TRBV30 and TRBJ2-3; 12 bases align to TRBD2. This sequence originates from a man aged 50-60 years with active or convalescent COVID-19. The CDR3 DNA sequence: TGTGCCTGGGCGACGCCTCTGACTAGCGGGAGAGCACCAGATACGCAGTATTTT. It encodes CAWATPLTSGRAPDTQYF.